This T cell receptor (beta chain) is drawn from a study of T cell changes during pregnancy in multiple sclerosis. The protocol was immunoSEQ multiplex PCR, while the TCRdb copy is restricted to in-frame clones and leaves out a portion. The table shows 35,000 to 50,000 clones, with approximately 90% occurring only once. Trimming took off 3 bases at V and 2 bases at J, with 11 bases between the two ends. Germline CDR1 MNHEY, CDR2 SMNVEV (reference sequence). This CDR3 spans 14 amino acids. This clone appeared a single time. V is TRBV27 and J is TRBJ2-7, with D perhaps TRBD1 (6 bases). The starting material was CD4+ T cells from peripheral blood mononuclear cells, obtained after pregnancy. The source of this sequence is a female donor with multiple sclerosis, enrolled in a pregnancy study. CDR3 region: CASSFGQGPYEQYF. The CDR3 DNA follows: TGTGCCAGCAGTTTCGGTCAGGGGCCCTACGAGCAGTACTTC.